This TCR beta chain was captured in a study of pediatric ulcerative colitis (dated by TCRdb to the late 2010s). Study-wide context: Seven ulcerative colitis patients had pancolitis and two had left-sided colitis, with histology consistent with ulcerative colitis in all. From 8 to 10 newly diagnosed, treatment-naive pediatric ulcerative colitis patients and four non-IBD control children, paired blood and rectal samples were collected. By Pediatric Ulcerative Colitis Activity Index, mild disease was classified in two patients, moderate disease in four and acute severe colitis in three.

Before the diagnostic colonoscopy, none of the ulcerative colitis patients had been given any immunosuppressive medication. A blood sample was obtained concurrently with the colonoscopy. The Wizard kit (Promega) was used to extract genomic DNA from the blood and intestinal samples. A word on this clone: Its binding antigen is unknown. Base qualities are missing; no much larger clone stands one base away.

What the study reported, not specific to this receptor: Repertoires were derived from total lymphocyte DNA, so rare subsets such as regulatory T cells may have patterns not reflected. Significantly higher autologous blood-rectal clonal overlap was found in ulcerative colitis patients than in controls, which suggested increased T cell trafficking to inflamed tissue. The healthy control group was small, with only a few individuals. Features of the rectal repertoire distinguished controls, mild-moderate colitis patients and acute severe colitis patients, and in acute severe colitis rectal diversity was lower because of clonal expansions. For technical reasons, blood samples from a couple of patients gave substantially fewer templates, and these samples were excluded from the blood-rectal overlap analysis. Two rectal CDR3 clonotypes were present in all ulcerative colitis patients and in none of the controls.

Through the immunoSEQ TRB Survey service, multiplex V and J primers were used to amplify rearranged CDR3 beta regions from genomic DNA. To keep sequencing depth the same across samples, survey-level depth of up to 500,000 reads per sample was applied. Libraries were purified, pooled and sequenced on Illumina technology. Processing in the source paper ran as follows. immunoSEQ online tools were used for productive clonality, sample overlap, pairwise scatters, CDR3 beta length, V/D/J gene usage and productiveness. Calculated diversity was defined as the number of unique rearrangements divided by total templates times 100, and Shannon and Simpson indices were additionally computed. Z-score normalized data were analyzed by principal component analysis with the R prcomp function and the ggbiplot package. Morisita's index was used to measure clonal overlap between blood and rectum within each subject. Sourced from immuneACCESS, this table was stored by TCRdb with only in-frame sequences that have V and J called. A share of the clones is absent; for the studies checked, an unresolved V gene accounts for under half, and the remainder has no known explanation. The DNA gave D and trimming, while V, J and clone size come from that table. The sample yields more than 50,000 clones; around 80% were counted once. Of the sample, 5% to 5.5% is held by the ten largest clones.

Germline trimming amounts to 6 bases on V and 0 bases on J, with 8 as the count of junction bases outside the gene matches. The CDR3, cysteine through phenylalanine, is 15 amino acids long. Of the read, only the CDR3 DNA is kept; its 45 bases are in frame from base 1. The germline V gene gives CDR1 as SQVTM and CDR2 as ANQGSEA. The chain is encoded by TRBV29-1 joined to TRBJ2-1; 7 nucleotides in the junction match TRBD2. Specimen: blood. This receptor was taken from a boy between 10 and 17 years old with moderate ulcerative colitis. The nucleotide sequence is TGCAGCGTCTCTCACGGGAGGAGCTCCTACAATGAGCAGTTCTTC. Translated, this is CSVSHGRSSYNEQFF.